This record concerns one TCR beta chain sequence. This specimen comes from a study of blood T cells in healthy people across ages. With a J-beta primer mix and a sample-barcoded 5' primer, a second PCR ran 7 to 11 cycles. TCRdb reanalysed the 5' RACE reads using MiXCR and keeps one entry per CDR3 protein. This table has about 1.8 million distinct CDR3 sequences, 49% appearing once. Per germline, CDR1 MNHEY and CDR2 SVGAGI. V was cut by 1 base and J by 4 bases, with 8 bases left in between. The CDR3 has 15 amino acids. This clonotype originated in a woman aged 40 to 50 in good health. V is TRBV6-5 and J is TRBJ1-6, with a possible D match to TRBD1 (5 bases). Sequenced sample: blood. Here the CDR3 reads CASSYFDSYNSPLHF. The DNA of the CDR3 is TGTGCCAGCAGTTACTTTGACAGTTATAATTCACCCCTCCACTTT.